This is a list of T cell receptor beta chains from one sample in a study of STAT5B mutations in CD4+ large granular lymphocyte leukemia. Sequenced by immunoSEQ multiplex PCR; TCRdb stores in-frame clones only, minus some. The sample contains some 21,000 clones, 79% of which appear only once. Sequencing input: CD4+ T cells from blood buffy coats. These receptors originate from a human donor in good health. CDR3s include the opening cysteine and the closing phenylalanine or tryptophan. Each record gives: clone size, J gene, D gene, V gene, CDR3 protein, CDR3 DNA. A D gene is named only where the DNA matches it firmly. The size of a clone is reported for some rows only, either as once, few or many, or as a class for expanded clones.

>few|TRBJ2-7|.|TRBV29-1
CSVEVQRGGYEQYF
TGCAGCGTTGAAGTCCAGAGGGGGGGCTACGAGCAGTACTTC
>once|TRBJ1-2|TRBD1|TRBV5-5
CASIRTGTANIYGYTF
TGTGCCAGCATCCGTACGGGGACAGCTAATATATATGGCTACACCTTC
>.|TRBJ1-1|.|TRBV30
CAWSSAGDTEAFF
TGTGCCTGGAGTAGTGCAGGGGACACTGAAGCTTTCTTT
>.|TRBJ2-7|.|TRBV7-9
CASSRTSYEQYF
TGTGCCAGCAGCAGAACCTCCTACGAGCAGTACTTC
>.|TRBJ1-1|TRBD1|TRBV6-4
CASSPGTGLNTEAFF
TGTGCCAGCAGTCCCGGGACAGGATTGAACACTGAAGCTTTCTTT
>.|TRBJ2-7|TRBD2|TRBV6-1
CASSEPGLATYEQYF
TGTGCCAGCAGTGAACCGGGACTAGCGACATACGAGCAGTACTTC
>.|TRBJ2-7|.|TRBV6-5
CASKGIQEYEQYF
TGTGCCAGCAAGGGCATACAAGAATACGAGCAGTACTTC
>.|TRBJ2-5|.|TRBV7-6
CASSYGSLGEVEETQYF
TGTGCCAGCAGCTATGGCTCCTTGGGTGAGGTAGAAGAGACCCAGTACTTC
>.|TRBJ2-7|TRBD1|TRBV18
CASSATSGTGSHEQYF
TGTGCCAGCTCAGCAACCTCCGGGACAGGGTCCCACGAGCAGTACTTC
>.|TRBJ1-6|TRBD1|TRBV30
CAWSVGQGNSPLHF
TGTGCCTGGAGTGTTGGACAGGGTAATTCACCCCTCCACTTT
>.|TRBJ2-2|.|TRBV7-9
CASRRDLHTGELFF
TGTGCCAGCAGGCGGGACTTGCACACCGGGGAGCTGTTTTTT
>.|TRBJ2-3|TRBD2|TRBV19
CASSITSGRADTQYF
TGTGCCAGTAGTATTACTAGCGGGAGGGCAGATACGCAGTATTTT
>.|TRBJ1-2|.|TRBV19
CASRRGGGYGYTF
TGTGCCAGCAGGAGGGGTGGCGGCTATGGCTACACCTTC
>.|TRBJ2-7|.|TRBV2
CASTRDRSYEQYF
TGTGCCAGCACTAGAGACCGGTCCTACGAGCAGTACTTC
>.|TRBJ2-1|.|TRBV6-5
CASSLADEAGFEQFF
TGTGCCAGCAGTTTAGCAGACGAGGCAGGTTTTGAGCAGTTCTTC
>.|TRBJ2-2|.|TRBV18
CASSPPNTGELFF
TGTGCCAGCTCACCACCGAACACCGGGGAGCTGTTTTTT
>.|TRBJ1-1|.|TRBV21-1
CASSKQGWAEAFF
TGTGCCAGCAGCAAACAGGGGTGGGCTGAAGCTTTCTTT
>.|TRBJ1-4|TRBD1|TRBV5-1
CASSLAGGTANEKLFF
TGCGCCAGCAGCTTGGCCGGGGGGACAGCAAATGAAAAACTGTTTTTT
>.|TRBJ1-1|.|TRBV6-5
CASSYSAGYTEAFF
TGTGCCAGCAGTTACTCGGCGGGATACACTGAAGCTTTCTTT
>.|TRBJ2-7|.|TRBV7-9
CASSLGDTSYEQYF
TGTGCCAGCAGCTTAGGGGACACCTCCTACGAGCAGTACTTC
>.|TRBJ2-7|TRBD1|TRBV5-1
CASSLGVTGVAEQYF
TGCGCCAGCAGCTTGGGGGTTACAGGGGTAGCCGAGCAGTACTTC
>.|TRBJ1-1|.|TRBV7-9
CASSLTGEITEAFF
TGTGCCAGCAGCTTGACGGGTGAGATCACTGAAGCTTTCTTT
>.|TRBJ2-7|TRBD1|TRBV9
CASRALTGGSPYEQYF
TGTGCCAGCAGGGCTCTGACAGGGGGCTCGCCCTACGAGCAGTACTTC
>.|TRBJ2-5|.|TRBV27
CASRYQETQYF
TGTGCCAGCAGGTACCAAGAGACCCAGTACTTC
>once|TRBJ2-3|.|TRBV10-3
CAIRAAGSPDTQYF
TGTGCCATCAGGGCAGCGGGTTCCCCAGATACGCAGTATTTT
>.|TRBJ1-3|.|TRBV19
CATRPDGSSGNTIYF
TGTGCCACTCGCCCCGACGGCAGCTCTGGAAACACCATATATTTT
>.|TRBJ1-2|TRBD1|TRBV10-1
CASKFRGTGFSDGYTF
TGCGCCAGCAAATTCCGCGGGACAGGGTTTTCTGATGGCTACACCTTC
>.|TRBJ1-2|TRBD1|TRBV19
CASSRWGQGDYGYTF
TGTGCCAGTAGTCGTTGGGGACAGGGTGACTATGGCTACACCTTC
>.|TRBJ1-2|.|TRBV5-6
CASSLEDREIYGYTF
TGTGCCAGCAGCTTGGAGGACAGAGAAATCTATGGCTACACCTTC
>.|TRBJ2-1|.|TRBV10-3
CAVEGLSNEQFF
TGTGCCGTAGAAGGACTGTCCAATGAGCAGTTCTTC
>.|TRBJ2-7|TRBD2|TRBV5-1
CASSPSGLAGVGEQYF
TGCGCCAGCAGCCCCTCCGGCCTAGCGGGAGTGGGCGAGCAGTACTTC
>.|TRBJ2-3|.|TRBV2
CASSEEGGGLSTDTQYF
TGTGCCAGCAGTGAAGAAGGAGGGGGGCTCAGCACAGATACGCAGTATTTT
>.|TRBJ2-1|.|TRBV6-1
CASSVGASSHEQFF
TGTGCCAGCAGTGTGGGGGCCAGTTCCCATGAGCAGTTCTTC
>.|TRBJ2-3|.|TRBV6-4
CASSVTGVRTDTQYF
TGTGCCAGCAGTGTTACGGGGGTGCGCACAGATACGCAGTATTTT
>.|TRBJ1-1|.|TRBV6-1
CASREQQLENTEAFF
TGTGCCAGCAGGGAACAACAGTTAGAGAACACTGAAGCTTTCTTT
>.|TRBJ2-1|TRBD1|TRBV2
CASREGQGLGNEQFF
TGTGCCAGCAGAGAGGGACAGGGGCTGGGGAATGAGCAGTTCTTC
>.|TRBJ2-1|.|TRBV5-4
CASSIDNNEQFF
TGTGCCAGCAGCATAGATAACAATGAGCAGTTCTTC
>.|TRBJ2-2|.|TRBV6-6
CASSYPSSTGELFF
TGTGCCAGCAGTTACCCCTCTAGCACCGGGGAGCTGTTTTTT
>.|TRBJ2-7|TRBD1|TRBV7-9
CASRTWDRDEQYF
TGTGCCAGCAGAACGTGGGACAGGGATGAGCAGTACTTC
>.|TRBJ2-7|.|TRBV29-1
CSVQGDLYEQYF
TGCAGCGTCCAAGGAGATCTCTACGAGCAGTACTTC
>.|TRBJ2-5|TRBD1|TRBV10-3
CAISESTGTGKETQYF
TGTGCCATCAGTGAGTCGACAGGGACGGGTAAAGAGACCCAGTACTTC
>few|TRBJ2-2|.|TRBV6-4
CASSDNGARELFF
TGTGCCAGCAGTGACAACGGGGCCCGGGAGCTGTTTTTT
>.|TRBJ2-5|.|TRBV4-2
CASSQAGVGETQYF
TGTGCCAGCAGCCAAGCAGGGGTGGGGGAGACCCAGTACTTC
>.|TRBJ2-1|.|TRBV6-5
CASSYDGYNEQFF
TGTGCCAGCAGTTACGACGGCTACAATGAGCAGTTCTTC
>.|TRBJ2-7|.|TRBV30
CAFSAGSTRQTYEQYF
TGTGCCTTCTCGGCAGGATCCACACGACAGACCTACGAGCAGTACTTC
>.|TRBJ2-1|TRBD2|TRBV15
CATSRTPGREGRGEQFF
TGTGCCACCAGCAGAACCCCGGGGCGGGAGGGCCGGGGTGAGCAGTTCTTC
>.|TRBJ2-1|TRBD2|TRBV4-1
CASSYAGTSGRNEQFF
TGCGCCAGCAGCTACGCGGGGACTAGCGGGAGGAATGAGCAGTTCTTC
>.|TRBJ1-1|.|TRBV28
CASSLLQMNTEAFF
TGTGCCAGCAGTTTACTACAGATGAACACTGAAGCTTTCTTT
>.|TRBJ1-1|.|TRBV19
CASTKQGLAEAFF
TGTGCCAGTACCAAACAGGGTTTAGCTGAAGCTTTCTTT
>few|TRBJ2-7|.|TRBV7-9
CASSLLRGPYEQYF
TGTGCCAGCAGCTTACTGAGGGGCCCCTACGAGCAGTACTTC
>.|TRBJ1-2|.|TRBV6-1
CASSETRNTNYGYTF
TGTGCCAGCAGTGAGACAAGGAATACTAACTATGGCTACACCTTC
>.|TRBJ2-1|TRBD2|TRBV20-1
CSARGLELQFF
TGCAGTGCTAGGGGACTAGAGTTGCAGTTCTTC
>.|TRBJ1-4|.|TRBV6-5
CASSYRGVATNEKLFF
TGTGCCAGCAGTTACAGAGGGGTTGCAACTAATGAAAAACTGTTTTTT
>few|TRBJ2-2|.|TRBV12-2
CASRLAGQKNTGELFF
TGTGCAAGTCGCTTAGCTGGGCAGAAGAACACCGGGGAGCTGTTTTTT
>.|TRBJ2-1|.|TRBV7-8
CASSLGSSAYYNEQFF
TGTGCCAGCAGCTTAGGGTCTAGCGCCTATTACAATGAGCAGTTCTTC